This T cell receptor beta chain was found in a study of identical twins. General study results and limits: Clonotypes of the beta chain that were abundant in cord blood carried fewer insertions (memory repertoires showed none).

This CDR3 is 15 amino acids long. The V gene's germline CDR1 is SNHLY and CDR2 FYNNEI. TCRdb used MiXCR to reprocess the 5' RACE reads, holding one entry per CDR3 protein. This sample yields 1.5 million to 2 million distinct CDR3 sequences, of which roughly a third are seen a single time; less than 0.35% belongs to the top ten. About this clonotype itself: The antigen is unknown. The junction departs from the called germline gene at one end, perhaps through a read error.

Sequenced input: cord blood. This sequence originates from a newborn girl in good health. V usage is TRBV2 and J usage is TRBJ2-3; D is ambiguous. CDR3 nucleotide sequence: TGTGCCAGCAGGGAAGAGCTCACTGGCACAGATACGCAGTATTTT. Protein sequence: CASREELTGTDTQYF.